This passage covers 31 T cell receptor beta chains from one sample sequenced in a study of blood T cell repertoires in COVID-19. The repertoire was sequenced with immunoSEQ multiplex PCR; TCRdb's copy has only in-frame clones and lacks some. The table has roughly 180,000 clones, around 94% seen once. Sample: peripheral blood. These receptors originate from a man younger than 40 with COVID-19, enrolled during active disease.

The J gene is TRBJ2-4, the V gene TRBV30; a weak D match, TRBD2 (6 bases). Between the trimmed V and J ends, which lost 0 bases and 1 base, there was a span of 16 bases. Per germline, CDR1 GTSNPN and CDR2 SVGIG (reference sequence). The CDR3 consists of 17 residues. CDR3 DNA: TGTGCCTGGAGTGTACCCACCCGGGGGAGGGCCAAAAACATTCAGTACTTC. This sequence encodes CAWSVPTRGRAKNIQYF.

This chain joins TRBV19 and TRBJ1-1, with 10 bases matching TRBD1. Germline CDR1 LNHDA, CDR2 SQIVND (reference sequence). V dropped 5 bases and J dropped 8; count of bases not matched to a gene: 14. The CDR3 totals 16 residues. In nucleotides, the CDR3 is TGTGCCAGTAGTCCACGCGAGGGACAGGGGTGGACGGAAGCTTTCTTT. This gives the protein CASSPREGQGWTEAFF.

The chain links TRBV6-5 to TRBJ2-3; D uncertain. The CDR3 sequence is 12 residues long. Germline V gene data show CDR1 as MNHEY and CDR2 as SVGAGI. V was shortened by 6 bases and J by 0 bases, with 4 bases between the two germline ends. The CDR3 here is CASRTSTDTQYF. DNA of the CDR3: TGTGCCAGCAGGACTAGCACAGATACGCAGTATTTT.

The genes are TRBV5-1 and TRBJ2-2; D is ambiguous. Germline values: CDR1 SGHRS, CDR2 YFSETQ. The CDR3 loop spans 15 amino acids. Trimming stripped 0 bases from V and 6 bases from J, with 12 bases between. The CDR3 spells CASSLALGSPGELFF. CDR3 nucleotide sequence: TGCGCCAGCAGCTTGGCCCTAGGCTCCCCCGGGGAGCTGTTTTTT. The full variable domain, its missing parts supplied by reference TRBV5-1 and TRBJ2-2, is KAGVTQTPRYLIKTRGQQVTLSCSPISGHRSVSWYQQTPGQGLQFLFEYFSETQRNKGNFPGRFSGRQFSNSRSEMNVSTLELGDSALYLCASSLALGSPGELFFGEGSRLTVL.

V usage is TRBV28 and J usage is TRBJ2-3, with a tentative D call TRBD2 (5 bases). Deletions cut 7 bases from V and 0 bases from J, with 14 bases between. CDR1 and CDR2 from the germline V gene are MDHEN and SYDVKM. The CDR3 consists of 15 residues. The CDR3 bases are TGTGCCAGCATCATCACGGGGAGAAGCACAGATACGCAGTATTTT. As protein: CASIITGRSTDTQYF.

The DNA for the CDR3 is TGTGCCAGCAGCCACAACGAAGCGGCTTTCTTT. This encodes CASSHNEAAFF. The rearrangement uses TRBV4-2 and TRBJ1-1; no definite D call. The CDR3 runs to 11 residues. The germline V gene has CDR1 LGHNA and CDR2 YNFKEQ. The germline V and J ends were trimmed by 3 bases and 11 bases, with 10 bases remaining between them.

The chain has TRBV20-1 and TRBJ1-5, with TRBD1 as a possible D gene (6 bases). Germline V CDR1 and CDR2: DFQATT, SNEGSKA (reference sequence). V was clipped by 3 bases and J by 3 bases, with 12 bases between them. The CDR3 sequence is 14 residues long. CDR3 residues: CSASRGADNQPQHF. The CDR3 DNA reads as TGCAGTGCTAGTCGGGGGGCAGACAATCAGCCCCAGCATTTT.

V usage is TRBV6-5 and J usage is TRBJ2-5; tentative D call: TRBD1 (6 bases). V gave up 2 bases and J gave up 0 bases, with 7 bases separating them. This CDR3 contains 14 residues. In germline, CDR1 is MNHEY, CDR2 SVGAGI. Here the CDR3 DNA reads TGTGCCAGCAGTTACGGGGGCCACCAAGAGACCCAGTACTTC. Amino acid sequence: CASSYGGHQETQYF.

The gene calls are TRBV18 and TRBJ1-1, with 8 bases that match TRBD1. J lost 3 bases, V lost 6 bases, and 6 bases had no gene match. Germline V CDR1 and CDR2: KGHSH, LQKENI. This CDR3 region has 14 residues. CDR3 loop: CASSTGGPHTEAFF. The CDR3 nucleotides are TGTGCCAGCTCCACAGGGGGTCCGCACACTGAAGCTTTCTTT.

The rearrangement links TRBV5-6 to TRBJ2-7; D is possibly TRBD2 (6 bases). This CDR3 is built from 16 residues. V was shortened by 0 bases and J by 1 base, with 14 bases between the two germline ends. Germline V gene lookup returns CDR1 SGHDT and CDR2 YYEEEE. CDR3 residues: CASSLAFSEGSYEQYF. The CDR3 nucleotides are TGTGCCAGCAGCTTGGCCTTTTCGGAGGGTTCCTACGAGCAGTACTTC.

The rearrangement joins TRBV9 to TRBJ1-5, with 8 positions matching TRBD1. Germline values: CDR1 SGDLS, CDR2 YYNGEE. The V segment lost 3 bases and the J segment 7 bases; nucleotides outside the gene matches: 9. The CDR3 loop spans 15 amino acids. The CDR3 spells CASSATGDMGQPQHF. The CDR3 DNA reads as TGTGCCAGCAGCGCGACAGGGGATATGGGACAGCCCCAGCATTTT.

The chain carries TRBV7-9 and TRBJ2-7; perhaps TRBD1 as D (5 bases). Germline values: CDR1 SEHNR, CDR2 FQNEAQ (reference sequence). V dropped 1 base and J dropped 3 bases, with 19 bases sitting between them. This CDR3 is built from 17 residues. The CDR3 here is CASSLGRSRTKGYEQYF. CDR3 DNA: TGTGCCAGCAGCTTAGGACGTAGTCGGACAAAGGGCTACGAGCAGTACTTC.

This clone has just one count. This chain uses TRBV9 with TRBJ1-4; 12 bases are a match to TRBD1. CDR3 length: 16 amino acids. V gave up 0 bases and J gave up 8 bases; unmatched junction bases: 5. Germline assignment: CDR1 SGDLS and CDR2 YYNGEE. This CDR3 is CASSVADGTGGEKLFF. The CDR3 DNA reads TGTGCCAGCAGCGTAGCGGACGGGACAGGGGGCGAAAAACTGTTTTTT.

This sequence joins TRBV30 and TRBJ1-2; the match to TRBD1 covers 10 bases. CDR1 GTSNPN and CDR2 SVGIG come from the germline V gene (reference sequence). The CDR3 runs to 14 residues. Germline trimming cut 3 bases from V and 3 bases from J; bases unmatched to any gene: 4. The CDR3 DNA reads TGTGCCTGGAGCCGACAGGGGGCGCACTATGGCTACACCTTC. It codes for CAWSRQGAHYGYTF.

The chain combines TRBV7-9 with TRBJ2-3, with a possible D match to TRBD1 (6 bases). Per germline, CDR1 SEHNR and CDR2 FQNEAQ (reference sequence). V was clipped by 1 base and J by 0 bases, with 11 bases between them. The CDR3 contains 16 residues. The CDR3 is CASSLVVRGSTDTQYF. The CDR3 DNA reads TGTGCCAGCAGCTTAGTAGTCAGGGGTAGCACAGATACGCAGTATTTT.

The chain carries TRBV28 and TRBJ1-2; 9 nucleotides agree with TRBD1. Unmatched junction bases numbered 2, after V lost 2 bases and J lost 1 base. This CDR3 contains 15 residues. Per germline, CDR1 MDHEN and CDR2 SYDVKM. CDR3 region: CASSLQDRGNYGYTF. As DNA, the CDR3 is TGTGCCAGCAGTTTACAGGACAGGGGTAACTATGGCTACACCTTC.

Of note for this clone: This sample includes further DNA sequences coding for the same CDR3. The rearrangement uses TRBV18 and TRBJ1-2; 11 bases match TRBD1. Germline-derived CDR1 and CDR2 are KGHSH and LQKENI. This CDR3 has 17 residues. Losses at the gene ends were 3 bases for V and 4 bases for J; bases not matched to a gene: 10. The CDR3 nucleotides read TGTGCCAGCTCACCCCCGAGGACAGGGGGCGCCGGCTATGGCTACACCTTC. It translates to CASSPPRTGGAGYGYTF.

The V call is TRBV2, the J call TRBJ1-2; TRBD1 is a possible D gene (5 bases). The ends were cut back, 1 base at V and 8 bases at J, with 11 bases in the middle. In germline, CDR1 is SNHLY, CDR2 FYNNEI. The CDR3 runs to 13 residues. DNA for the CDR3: TGTGCCAGCAGTGAAGGCAGGGAGGTCGGCTACACCTTC. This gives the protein CASSEGREVGYTF.

DNA for the CDR3: TGTGCCAGCAGCAATTCAGACAGATTGAACACTGAAGCTTTCTTT. This translates into CASSNSDRLNTEAFF. This chain links TRBV7-9 with TRBJ1-1, with D possibly being TRBD1 (5 bases). This CDR3 contains 15 residues. Trimming pared 5 bases from V and 0 bases from J, leaving 13 bases between. Germline loops: CDR1 SEHNR, CDR2 FQNEAQ (reference sequence).

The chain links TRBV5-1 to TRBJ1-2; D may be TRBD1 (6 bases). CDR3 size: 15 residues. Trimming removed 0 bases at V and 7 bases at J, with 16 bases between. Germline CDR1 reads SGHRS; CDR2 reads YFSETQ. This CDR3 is CASSLAGHQGSGYTF. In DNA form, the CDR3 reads TGCGCCAGCAGCTTGGCGGGACATCAAGGGTCTGGCTACACCTTC.

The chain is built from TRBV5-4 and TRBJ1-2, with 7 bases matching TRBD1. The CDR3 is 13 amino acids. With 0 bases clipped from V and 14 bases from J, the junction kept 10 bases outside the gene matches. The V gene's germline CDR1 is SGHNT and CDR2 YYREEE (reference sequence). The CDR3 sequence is CASSLEARTGFTF. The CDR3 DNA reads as TGTGCCAGCAGCTTGGAAGCGCGGACAGGCTTTACCTTC.

The CDR3 region is CSVAHQTRNTEAFF. The CDR3 bases are TGCAGCGTAGCCCATCAAACCCGGAACACTGAAGCTTTCTTT. The rearrangement joins TRBV29-1 to TRBJ1-1; D uncertain. The V gene lost 6 bases and the J gene lost 1 base, with 15 bases spanning the gap. CDR1 and CDR2 from the germline V gene are SQVTM and ANQGSEA. CDR3 size: 14 residues.

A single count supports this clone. CDR3 DNA: TGTGCCAGCAGCGTCTTAAGTGGCGGGGAGACCCAGTACTTC. Protein: CASSVLSGGETQYF. This rearrangement joins TRBV9 to TRBJ2-5, with a tentative D call TRBD2 (5 bases). V was trimmed by 2 bases and J by 5 bases, leaving 13 bases between them. The germline CDR1 and CDR2 sequences are SGDLS and YYNGEE. There are 14 residues in the CDR3.

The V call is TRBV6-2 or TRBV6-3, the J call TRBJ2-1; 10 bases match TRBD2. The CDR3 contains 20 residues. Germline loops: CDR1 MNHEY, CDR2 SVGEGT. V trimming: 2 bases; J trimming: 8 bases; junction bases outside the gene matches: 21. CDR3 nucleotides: TGTGCCAGCAGTTACAGGAGGCTAGCGGGGGCTCCCAGGTCGTGGTATGAGCAGTTCTTC. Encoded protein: CASSYRRLAGAPRSWYEQFF.

CDR3 nucleotides: TGTGCCAGCAGCCCCGGGTCCGGGGTACTCACAGATACGCAGTATTTT. Protein: CASSPGSGVLTDTQYF. The rearrangement uses TRBV7-6 and TRBJ2-3, with D maybe TRBD2 (5 bases). V lost 5 bases, J lost 2 bases, and 17 bases lay in between. The CDR3 has 16 residues. CDR1 SGHVS and CDR2 FNYEAQ come from the germline V gene.

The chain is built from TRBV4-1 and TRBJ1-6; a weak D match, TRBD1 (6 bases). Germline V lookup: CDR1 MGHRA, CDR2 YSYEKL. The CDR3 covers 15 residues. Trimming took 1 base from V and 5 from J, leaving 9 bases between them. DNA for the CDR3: TGCGCCAGCAGCCAAGTGGCAGGGGATAATTCACCCCTCCACTTT. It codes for CASSQVAGDNSPLHF.

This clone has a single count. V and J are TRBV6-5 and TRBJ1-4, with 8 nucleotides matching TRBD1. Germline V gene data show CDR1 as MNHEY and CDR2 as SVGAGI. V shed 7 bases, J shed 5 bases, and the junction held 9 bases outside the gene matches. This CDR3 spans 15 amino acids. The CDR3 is CASTYSQGANEKLFF. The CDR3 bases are TGTGCCAGCACCTACAGTCAGGGGGCAAATGAAAAACTGTTTTTT.

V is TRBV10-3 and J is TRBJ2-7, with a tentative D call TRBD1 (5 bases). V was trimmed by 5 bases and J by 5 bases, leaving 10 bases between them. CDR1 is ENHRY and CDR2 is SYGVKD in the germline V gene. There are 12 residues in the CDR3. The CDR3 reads CAISRQGDEQYF. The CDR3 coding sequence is TGTGCCATCAGTCGTCAGGGTGACGAGCAGTACTTC.

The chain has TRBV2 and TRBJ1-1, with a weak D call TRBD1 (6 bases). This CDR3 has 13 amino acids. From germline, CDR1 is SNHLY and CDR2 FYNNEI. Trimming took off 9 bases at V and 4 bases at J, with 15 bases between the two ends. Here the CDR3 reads CARVDTGSTEAFF. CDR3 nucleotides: TGTGCCAGAGTGGATACAGGGAGCACTGAAGCTTTCTTT.

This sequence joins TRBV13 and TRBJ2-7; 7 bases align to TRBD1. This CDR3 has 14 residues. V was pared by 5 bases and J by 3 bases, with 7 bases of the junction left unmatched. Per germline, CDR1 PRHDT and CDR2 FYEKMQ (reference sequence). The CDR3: CASSPRDSDYEQYF. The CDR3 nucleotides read TGTGCCAGCAGCCCCCGGGACAGCGACTACGAGCAGTACTTC.

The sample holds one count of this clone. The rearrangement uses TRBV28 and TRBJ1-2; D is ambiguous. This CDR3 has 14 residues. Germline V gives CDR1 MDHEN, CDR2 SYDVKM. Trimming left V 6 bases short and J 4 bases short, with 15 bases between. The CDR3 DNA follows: TGTGCCAGCAGCCCTTACGGGGATAGCTATGGCTACACCTTC. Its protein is CASSPYGDSYGYTF.